This T cell receptor beta chain was recorded in a study of cytomegalovirus exposure and HLA in healthy donors. Findings of the study overall: A likely sequencing artifact accounted for one observed cluster of highly shared sequence variants. Cytomegalovirus-associated TCR beta chains were listed, numbering roughly 150. TCR beta V- and J-gene trimming, according to a later analysis, was linked to a missense DCLRE1C variant.

CDR1 PRHDT and CDR2 FYEKMQ come from the germline V gene (reference sequence). This CDR3 has 15 amino acids. Germline trimming cut 2 bases from V and 5 bases from J; bases unmatched to any gene: 7. With 60 Vbeta and 13 Jbeta primers, the PCR was carried out. Measured with immunoSEQ multiplex PCR; TCRdb has only the in-frame clones, and not every one. This table holds around 99,000 clones, nearly 70% found once. As concerns this clone: The antigen remains undetermined.

The rearrangement links TRBV13 to TRBJ2-5, with 8 positions matching TRBD1. The sequencing input was PBMCs. The clonotype was recovered from a woman in her 70s in good health and CMV-seropositive. CDR3 sequence: CASSLKAGGGETQYF. CDR3 coding DNA: TGTGCCAGCAGCTTAAAGGCAGGGGGCGGGGAGACCCAGTACTTC.